A single sample is the source of the 16 T cell receptor beta chains below, sequenced in a study of blood T cell repertoires in COVID-19. TCRdb keeps only in-frame clones here, not all; method: immunoSEQ multiplex PCR. The sample includes about 58,000 clones, over 70% of them seen just once. Source material: peripheral blood. Source of these receptors: a human donor in a cohort sampled during active COVID-19.

The chain has TRBV18 and TRBJ2-2; 12 bases are shared with TRBD2. The CDR3 is made up of 17 amino acids. Trimming took 3 bases from V and 0 from J; bases not matched to a gene: 2. Looked up from germline, CDR1 is KGHSH and CDR2 is LQKENI. CDR3 sequence (DNA): TGTGCCAGCTCACCGACTAGCGGGGGACCGAACACCGGGGAGCTGTTTTTT. It translates to CASSPTSGGPNTGELFF.

The chain uses TRBV7-8 and TRBJ1-6, with D unresolved. V lost 5 bases and J 9 bases, leaving 20 bases between the germline ends. The germline gives CDR1 SGHVS, CDR2 FQNEAQ. This CDR3 has 16 residues. This CDR3 reads CASSLGFISSISPLHF. Written as DNA, the CDR3 is TGTGCCAGCAGCCTCGGTTTCATTTCAAGTATTTCACCCCTCCACTTT.

The CDR3 protein is CASSLRASGNSYEQYF. In DNA, the CDR3 is TGTGCCAGCAGCTTAAGGGCTAGCGGGAACTCCTACGAGCAGTACTTC. The chain links TRBV7-9 to TRBJ2-7; TRBD2 agrees at 9 bases. The CDR3 is 16 residues long. The V segment lost 2 bases and the J segment 0 bases; nucleotides outside the gene matches: 5. Germline CDR1 reads SEHNR; CDR2 reads FQNEAQ (reference sequence).

The chain combines TRBV20-1 with TRBJ1-1; a weak D match, TRBD1 (5 bases). Germline V gives CDR1 DFQATT, CDR2 SNEGSKA (reference sequence). V was clipped by 3 bases and J by 0 bases, with 8 bases between them. The CDR3 extends over 13 amino acids. The CDR3 DNA follows: TGCAGTGCTAGTGAACAGGTGAACACTGAAGCTTTCTTT. It is translated as CSASEQVNTEAFF.

The V call is TRBV7-9, the J call TRBJ1-3; 11 bases align to TRBD1. CDR3 length: 16 residues. Germline V gene data show CDR1 as SEHNR and CDR2 as FQNEAQ (reference sequence). V dropped 3 bases and J dropped 4; count of bases not matched to a gene: 5. CDR3 coding DNA: TGTGCCAGCAGCTTTGGACAGGGGGCGAGAGGAAACACCATATATTTT. Amino acids: CASSFGQGARGNTIYF. Using reference TRBV7-9 and TRBJ1-3 for the parts outside the CDR3, the full variable domain is DTGVSQNPRHKITKRGQNVTFRCDPISEHNRLYWYRQTLGQGPEFLTYFQNEAQLEKSRLLSDRFSAERPKGSFSTLEIQRTEQGDSAMYLCASSFGQGARGNTIYFGEGSWLTVV.

A few counts support this clone. The V and J genes are TRBV7-9 and TRBJ2-7; no clear D. The CDR3 runs 13 residues. Germline-derived CDR1 and CDR2 are SEHNR and FQNEAQ (reference sequence). The germline V and J ends were trimmed by 4 bases and 5 bases, with 12 bases remaining between them. The DNA of the CDR3 is TGTGCCAGCAGCTCCGCTAGGTTAGACGAGCAGTACTTC. Protein sequence: CASSSARLDEQYF. The full variable domain, rest sourced from reference TRBV7-9 and TRBJ2-7, is DTGVSQNPRHKITKRGQNVTFRCDPISEHNRLYWYRQTLGQGPEFLTYFQNEAQLEKSRLLSDRFSAERPKGSFSTLEIQRTEQGDSAMYLCASSSARLDEQYFGPGTRLTVT.

V gene TRBV28 combines with J gene TRBJ1-3, with 9 nucleotides matching TRBD1. In germline, CDR1 is MDHEN, CDR2 SYDVKM. V lost 6 bases, J lost 4 bases, and 10 bases stayed unmatched. There are 16 residues in the CDR3. In nucleotides, the CDR3 is TGTGCCAGCAGCCCACCACAGGGGGCTGGCGGAAACACCATATATTTT. Its translation is CASSPPQGAGGNTIYF.

This chain connects TRBV19 to TRBJ2-7; D may be TRBD1 (5 bases). Germline CDR1 reads LNHDA; CDR2 reads SQIVND (reference sequence). The CDR3 has 15 amino acids. V was clipped by 0 bases and J by 6 bases, with 15 bases between them. The chain's CDR3 is CASSIDHRGVGEQYF. CDR3 nucleotide sequence: TGTGCCAGTAGTATAGATCATAGGGGTGTCGGCGAGCAGTACTTC.

The genes are TRBV4-3 and TRBJ1-1; 9 positions match TRBD1. The CDR3 has 15 amino acids. Germline V gene data show CDR1 as LGHNA and CDR2 as YSLEER. Unmatched junction bases numbered 14, after V lost 5 bases and J lost 10 bases. CDR3 coding DNA: TGCGCCAGCAGCGTCCTAGGGACAGGGCTTCGTGGAGCTTTCTTT. Translation gives CASSVLGTGLRGAFF.

This chain connects TRBV5-1 to TRBJ1-2; perhaps TRBD1 as D (6 bases). The V end lost 4 bases, the J end lost 1 base, and 11 bases lay between the germline ends. Germline CDR1 reads SGHRS; CDR2 reads YFSETQ. This CDR3 is built from 14 residues. The CDR3 protein is CASSPGQLNYGYTF. DNA of the CDR3: TGCGCCAGCAGCCCGGGACAACTTAACTATGGCTACACCTTC.

V is TRBV5-4 and J is TRBJ2-5; 9 bases match TRBD2. The CDR3 loop spans 16 amino acids. Germline loops: CDR1 SGHNT, CDR2 YYREEE (reference sequence). The V segment lost 0 bases and the J segment 5 bases; nucleotides outside the gene matches: 8. The CDR3 bases are TGTGCCAGCAGCTTGGCCCTAGCGGGAAGTGGGGAGACCCAGTACTTC. It translates to CASSLALAGSGETQYF.

This clone was detected only once. The chain is built from TRBV6-6 and TRBJ1-3; D remains unclear. CDR1 and CDR2 from the germline V gene are MNHNY and SVGAGI (reference sequence). V was pared by 7 bases and J by 7 bases, with 11 bases between. CDR3 length equals 12 residues. The CDR3 DNA reads TGTGCCAGCACAACGTCGCAGAACACCATATATTTT. Protein sequence: CASTTSQNTIYF.

The chain employs TRBV13 and TRBJ2-5; TRBD1 is a possible D gene (6 bases). This CDR3 region has 14 residues. In germline, CDR1 is PRHDT, CDR2 FYEKMQ (reference sequence). V lost 2 bases to trimming and J lost 7 bases, with 14 bases between them. The CDR3 reads CASSLYLGAGTQYF. CDR3 nucleotides: TGTGCCAGCAGCTTATATCTGGGGGCAGGGACCCAGTACTTC. Full variable domain (missing parts from reference TRBV13 and TRBJ2-5): AAGVIQSPRHLIKEKRETATLKCYPIPRHDTVYWYQQGPGQDPQFLISFYEKMQSDKGSIPDRFSAQQFSDYHSELNMSSLELGDSALYFCASSLYLGAGTQYFGPGTRLLVL.

The rearrangement joins TRBV16 to TRBJ1-1; the match to TRBD1 covers 9 bases. Per germline, CDR1 KGHSY and CDR2 FQNENV. CDR3 length equals 14 residues. V gave up 4 bases and J gave up 3 bases; unmatched junction bases: 3. DNA for the CDR3: TGTGCCAGCAGCCGAACAGGGGGCCACACTGAAGCTTTCTTT. Its translation: CASSRTGGHTEAFF. The full variable domain, rest sourced from reference TRBV16 and TRBJ1-1, is GEEVAQTPKHLVRGEGQKAKLYCAPIKGHSYVFWYQQVLKNEFKFLISFQNENVFDETGMPKERFSAKCLPNSPCSLEIQATKLEDSAVYFCASSRTGGHTEAFFGQGTRLTVV.

In this sample, this clone turned up a few times. The rearrangement links TRBV5-1 to TRBJ1-2; TRBD1 matches at 10 bases. The germline V gene encodes CDR1 SGHRS and CDR2 YFSETQ. The CDR3 extends over 15 amino acids. J was trimmed by 8 bases and V by 0 bases; bases with no gene match: 7. The CDR3 DNA reads as TGCGCCAGCAGCTTGGCTGGGACAGGGGCTGAAGGCTACACCTTC. It specifies CASSLAGTGAEGYTF.

This chain connects TRBV5-6 to TRBJ2-7; 11 nucleotides agree with TRBD1. CDR3 length: 14 residues. V lost 2 bases, J lost 3 bases, and 1 base stayed unmatched. Looked up from germline, CDR1 is SGHDT and CDR2 is YYEEEE. CDR3 sequence: CASSFGTGGYEQYF. In DNA form, the CDR3 reads TGTGCCAGCAGCTTCGGGACAGGGGGCTACGAGCAGTACTTC.